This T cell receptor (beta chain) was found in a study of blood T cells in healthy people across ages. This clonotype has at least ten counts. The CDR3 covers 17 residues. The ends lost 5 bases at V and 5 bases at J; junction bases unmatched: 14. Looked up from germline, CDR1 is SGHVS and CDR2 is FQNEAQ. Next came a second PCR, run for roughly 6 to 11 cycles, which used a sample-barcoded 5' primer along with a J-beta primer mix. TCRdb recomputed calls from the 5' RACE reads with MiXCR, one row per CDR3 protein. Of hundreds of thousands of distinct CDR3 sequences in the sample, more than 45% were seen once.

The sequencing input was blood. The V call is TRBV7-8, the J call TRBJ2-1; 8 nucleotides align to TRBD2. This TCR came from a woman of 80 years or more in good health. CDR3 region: CASSPGFSGIRNNEQFF. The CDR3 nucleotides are TGTGCCAGCAGCCCCGGATTTAGCGGGATTAGGAACAATGAGCAGTTCTTC.